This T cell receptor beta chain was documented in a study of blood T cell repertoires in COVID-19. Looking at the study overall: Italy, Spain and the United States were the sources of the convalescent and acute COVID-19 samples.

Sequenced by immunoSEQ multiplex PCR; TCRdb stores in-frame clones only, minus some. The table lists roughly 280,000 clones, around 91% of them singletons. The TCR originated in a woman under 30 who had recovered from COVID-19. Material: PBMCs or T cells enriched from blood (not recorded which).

The CDR3 loop is CSASFGTVNSPLHF. The DNA of the CDR3 is TGCAGTGCTAGTTTTGGGACAGTTAATTCACCCCTCCACTTT. This sequence joins TRBV20-1 and TRBJ1-6; 7 nucleotides line up with TRBD1. The junction had 5 bases not matched to a gene; V was cut back by 3 bases and J by 6 bases. Germline V gives CDR1 DFQATT, CDR2 SNEGSKA (reference sequence). This CDR3 region has 14 residues.